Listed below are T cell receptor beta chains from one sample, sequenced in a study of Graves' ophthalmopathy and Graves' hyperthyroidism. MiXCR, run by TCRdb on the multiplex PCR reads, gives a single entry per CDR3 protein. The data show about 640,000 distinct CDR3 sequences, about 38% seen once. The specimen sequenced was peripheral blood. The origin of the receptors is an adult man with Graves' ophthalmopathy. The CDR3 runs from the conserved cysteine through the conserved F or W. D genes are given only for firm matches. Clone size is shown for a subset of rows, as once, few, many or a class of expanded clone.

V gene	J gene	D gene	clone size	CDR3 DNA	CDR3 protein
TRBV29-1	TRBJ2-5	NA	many	TGCAGCGTTGAAGATCGCCCCCTAGAGACCCAGTACTTC	CSVEDRPLETQYF
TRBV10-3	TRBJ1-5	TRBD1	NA	TGTGCCATCAGTGAGTCGGTCGGGACAGGGGTGGATCAGCCCCAGCATTTT	CAISESVGTGVDQPQHF
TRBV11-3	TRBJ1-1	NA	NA	TGTGCCAGCAGCTTAGATGGCAGTAGGAACACTGAAGCTTTCTTT	CASSLDGSRNTEAFF
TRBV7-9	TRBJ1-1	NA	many	TGTGCCAGCAGCCATAGCGGTTCCGGGGGCACTGAAGCTTTCTTT	CASSHSGSGGTEAFF
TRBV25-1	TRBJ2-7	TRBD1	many	TGTGCCAGCAGTGACCGCCCAGGATCGGGACAGGACTACGAGCAGTACTTC	CASSDRPGSGQDYEQYF
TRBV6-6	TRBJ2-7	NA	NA	TGTGCCAGCAGTGAAGATCTTACAGGGCACTACGAGCAGTACTTC	CASSEDLTGHYEQYF
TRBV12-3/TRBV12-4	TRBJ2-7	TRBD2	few	TGTGCCAGCAGTTACCTAAGCGGGGGGGCTTCCTACGAGCAGTACTTC	CASSYLSGGASYEQYF
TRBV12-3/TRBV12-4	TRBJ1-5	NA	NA	TGTGCCAGCAGTTTTGATTCACAAGCGCCCCAGCATTTT	CASSFDSQAPQHF
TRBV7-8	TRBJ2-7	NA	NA	TGTGCCAGCAGCTTACCGGGGTCCTACGGGCAGTACTTC	CASSLPGSYGQYF
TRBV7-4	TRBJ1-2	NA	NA	TGTGCCAGCAGCCAAGAAACCGGGTATGGCTGCACCTTC	CASSQETGYGCTF